The present entry profiles one TCR beta chain with its context. The specificity of this receptor is unknown. Base quality data are lacking; no much larger clone is found one base away. The data were obtained in a study of identifying expanded T cells in peripheral blood (dated by TCRdb to between 2018 and 2020). Notes on the research overall: Technical replicates were generated by sequencing separate aliquots of the same genomic DNA pool, with four replicates compared pairwise. Beyond this particular receptor, the publication reports: Across all healthy-donor time intervals, the beta-binomial model significantly cut both the number of clones called differentially abundant and the false-positive rate. Across all healthy donors, variance in clone template counts between approximately two-week samples was found to increase significantly with total template count. About 1.1 differentially abundant clones were flagged by the binomial model between technical replicates, whereas about 15 and 19 were flagged over two weeks and four weeks, respectively. The authors expected that over much longer intervals, such as months to years, biological variance in healthy repertoires might increase even further.

During the collection period, no infections or other immune events were recorded for the healthy donors. Blood repertoires from healthy donors were used as a training cohort for calibrating time-dependent variance in a beta-binomial model of differential abundance of T-cell clones. The training cohort included about ten healthy donors, of whom 3 were female and 7 were male. On average the donors were about 45 years old, and their ages spanned roughly 25 to 70 years. Whole blood was collected from each healthy donor at three time points spaced 2 to 3 weeks apart and obtained from a commercial supplier. Genomic DNA was extracted from unsorted whole blood for immunosequencing. TCRbeta CDR3 regions were profiled with the immunoSEQ Assay using bias-controlled multiplex PCR amplification of genomic DNA. In the original analysis: The absolute abundance of each unique TCRbeta CDR3 region was quantified after sequences were collapsed and filtered. Differential abundance was tested with a binomial (Fisher-equivalent) model and with a beta-binomial model adding time-dependent variance fitted from healthy donors. Clones with fewer than 5 combined templates were removed, and differential abundance was called for clones with a Benjamini-Hochberg FDR below 0.01. Using the form v = (b*log(k)+a)^2, the beta-binomial variance was modeled as a function of the total template count across the two samples. TCRdb holds this immuneACCESS table with in-frame rearrangements only. Some clones are missing; in checked studies, unresolved V genes explain under half, and the rest has no known cause. D and trimming were read from the DNA, whereas the V and J calls and clone size are those reported in that table. The sample yields over 70,000 clones; more than 75% were counted once. Together, the top ten hold 15% to 20% of the sample.

The source of this sequence is a person between 18 and 69 years old in good health. The sequenced material came from blood.

The DNA is TGTGCCAGCAGCTCAGCAACAGGGCCTCGCTACGAGCAGTACTTC. Translation gives CASSSATGPRYEQYF. Recombination linked TRBV7-9 to TRBJ2-7; a tentative D call is TRBD1 (6 bases match). The germline ends are 16 bases apart after V is trimmed by 4 bases and J by 3 bases. The germline V gene (reference sequence) provides CDR1 SEHNR and CDR2 FQNEAQ. The CDR3 sequence holds 15 residues, the cysteine and phenylalanine included. Of all the DNA, just the CDR3 is kept, 45 bases in frame from base 1.